Here is one TCR beta chain with its context. As yet, its antigen is unknown. Repertoires were generated with immunoSEQ multiplex PCR, while TCRdb's copy carries only in-frame clones and drops some. The sample yields roughly 66,000 clones, around 81% seen once. It was focal radiation plus CTLA-4 blockade with ipilimumab that patients with chemo-refractory metastatic non-small-cell lung cancer received. The sample is drawn from a study of radiotherapy plus CTLA-4 blockade in lung cancer. About the research overall: Objective response was observed in around a sixth of patients, and disease control in approximately 30%. Overall study results and limits: TCR clones from tumors expanded in blood after radiotherapy plus ipilimumab.

The V and J ends lost 5 bases and 3 bases, in that order; junction bases with no gene match: 5. The CDR3 consists of 15 residues. Germline CDR1 reads PRHDT; CDR2 reads FYEKMQ (reference sequence). V usage is TRBV13 and J usage is TRBJ2-5; 11 nucleotides align to TRBD1. The source was peripheral blood, collected from a patient treated with radiotherapy plus ipilimumab. This TCR came from a human donor with non-small cell lung cancer who had a partial response to radiotherapy plus ipilimumab. The CDR3 DNA is TGTGCCAGCAGCCTCACGGGACAGGGGGAAGAGACCCAGTACTTC. Translation gives CASSLTGQGEETQYF.